The subject of this entry is one T cell receptor beta chain. Its antigen is not identified. The CDR3 is 12 amino acids. The V end lost 4 bases, the J end lost 4 bases, and 5 bases lay between the germline ends. Germline CDR1 MNHNS, CDR2 SASEGT. The source of the sample is a study of cytomegalovirus exposure and HLA in healthy donors. Points from the study as a whole: The productive fraction for most TCR beta V segments was about 90% or about 30% in an earlier analysis.

The PCR had 60 Vbeta and 13 Jbeta primers. TCRdb's copy holds only in-frame clones and misses some; the assay was immunoSEQ multiplex PCR. This repertoire includes 150,000 or so clones. Sequencing was performed on PBMCs. The V call is TRBV6-1, the J call TRBJ1-5; D unclear. The source of this sequence is a woman between 45 and 60 years old in good health and CMV-seronegative. This chain's CDR3 is CASSVPNQPQHF. The CDR3 DNA sequence: TGTGCCAGCAGTGTTCCTAATCAGCCCCAGCATTTT.